The entry below describes one TCR beta chain. Its specificity is not known. These data originate in a study of a mutant IDH1 vaccine in newly diagnosed glioma. Study at large: Patients were given eight vaccinations, scheduled in weeks 1, 3, 5, 7, 11, 15, 19 and 23. Patients had received radiotherapy, temozolomide, or both previously, most receiving both. Findings and limits, study-wide: Immune responses induced by the vaccine were seen in 80% to 95% of patients, spanning multiple MHC alleles.

TCRdb's table, derived via immunoSEQ multiplex PCR, lists solely in-frame clones and lacks some. The table has around 40,000 clones, over 70% seen once; the top ten hold around 5.8%. Time point of the sample: week 23, last vaccination. The content of each vaccine dose was 300 ug of mutant IDH1 20-mer peptide, and topical imiquimod accompanied it. New astrocytomas of WHO grade 3 or 4 that were IDH1-mutant and ATRX-lost were found in the donors. This receptor was identified in a woman in her forties with glioma. Some clones in this sample may be carry-over from other donors' samples. The sequencing used PBMCs, collected from a glioma patient whose treatment included an IDH1 peptide vaccine.

The CDR3 here is CASRPRGSGSSYEQYF. CDR3 nucleotides: TGTGCCAGTAGACCCCGGGGTAGCGGCAGCTCCTACGAGCAGTACTTC. The chain uses TRBV19 and TRBJ2-7; maybe TRBD2 (6 bases). Germline lookup yields CDR1 LNHDA and CDR2 SQIVND (reference sequence). The CDR3 runs 16 residues. Trimming took off 6 bases at V and 0 bases at J, with 18 bases between the two ends.